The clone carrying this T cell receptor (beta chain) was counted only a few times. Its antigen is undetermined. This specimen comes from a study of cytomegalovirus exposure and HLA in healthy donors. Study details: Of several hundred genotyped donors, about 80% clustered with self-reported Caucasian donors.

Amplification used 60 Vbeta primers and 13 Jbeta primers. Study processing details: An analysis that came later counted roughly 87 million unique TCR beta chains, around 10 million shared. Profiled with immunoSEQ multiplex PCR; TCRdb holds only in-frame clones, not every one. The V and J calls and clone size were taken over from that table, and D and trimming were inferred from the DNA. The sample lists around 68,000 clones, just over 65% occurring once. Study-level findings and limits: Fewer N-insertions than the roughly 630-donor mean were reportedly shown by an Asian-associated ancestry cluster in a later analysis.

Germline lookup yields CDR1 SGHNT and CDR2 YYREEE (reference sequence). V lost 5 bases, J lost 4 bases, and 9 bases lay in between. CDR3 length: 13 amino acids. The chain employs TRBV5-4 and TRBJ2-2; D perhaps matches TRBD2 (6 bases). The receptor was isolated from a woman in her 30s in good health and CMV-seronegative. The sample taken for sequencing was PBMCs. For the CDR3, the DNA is TGTGCCAGCAGGGGGGGACTCACCGGGGAGCTGTTTTTT. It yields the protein CASRGGLTGELFF.